The source of this T cell receptor beta chain is a study of monozygotic twins with inflammatory bowel disease. TCRdb re-called the 5' RACE reads; one entry per CDR3 protein, DNA not given. This listing includes about 450,000 distinct CDR3 sequences. General observations from the study: For repertoire similarity, concordant twins did not differ from discordant twins, possibly because power was limited. Discrimination among different T cell subtypes was not achievable. Fewer clonotypes were shared with others by IBD patients than by healthy twins, especially with disease activity.

The CDR3 extends over 15 amino acids. CDR1 SGDLS and CDR2 YYNGEE come from the germline V gene. As concerns this clonotype: Its antigen is still unknown.

The clonotype originates from a human donor with ulcerative colitis or Crohn's disease, or a healthy co-twin of an affected twin (not recorded which). The chain combines TRBV9 with TRBJ2-3; TCRdb returns TRBD2, unconfirmable since there is no DNA. Input material: blood. CDR3 sequence reads: CASSARDSSTDTQYF.